This T cell receptor (beta chain) was recorded in a study of T-cell reconstitution after alpha-beta-depleted transplantation in children. This clonotype was seen many times. Library preparation (for TCRbeta) was performed with unique molecular identifiers. TCRdb re-called the PCR reads through MiXCR, storing one row per CDR3 protein. The table lists under 250,000 distinct CDR3 sequences, about 7% of them singletons. CDR3 length equals 12 residues. The V end lost 7 bases, the J end lost 0 bases, and 8 bases lay between the germline ends. CDR1 is DFQATT, CDR2 SNEGSKA, per germline (reference sequence). The material sequenced was PBMCs, taken before TCRalphabeta/CD19-depleted stem cell transplant. The sequence came from a boy younger than 10 with acute lymphoblastic leukemia, due to receive a stem cell transplant. The chain carries TRBV20-1 and TRBJ2-3; the D is unclear. This chain's CDR3 is CSGLISTDTQYF. In DNA form, the CDR3 reads TGCAGTGGTCTGATTAGCACAGATACGCAGTATTTT.